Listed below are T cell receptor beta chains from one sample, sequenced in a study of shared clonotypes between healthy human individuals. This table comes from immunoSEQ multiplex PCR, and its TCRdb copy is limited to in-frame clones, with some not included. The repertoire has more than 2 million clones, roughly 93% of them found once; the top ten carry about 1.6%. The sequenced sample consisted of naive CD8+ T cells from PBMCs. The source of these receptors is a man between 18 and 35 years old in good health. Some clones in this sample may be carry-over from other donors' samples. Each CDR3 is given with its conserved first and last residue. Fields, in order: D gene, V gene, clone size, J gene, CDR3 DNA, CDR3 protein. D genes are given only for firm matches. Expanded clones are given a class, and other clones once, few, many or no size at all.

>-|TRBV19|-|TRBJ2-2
TGTGCCAGTAGGCCGTTCGCGAACACCGGGGAGCTGTTTTTT
CASRPFANTGELFF
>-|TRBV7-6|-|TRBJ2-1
TGTGCCAGCAGCCCGGATGGGGACACAAACAATGAGCAGTTCTTC
CASSPDGDTNNEQFF
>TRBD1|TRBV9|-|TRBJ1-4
TGTGCCAGCAGCGTCCAAGGGGGCTCGGAAAAACTGTTTTTT
CASSVQGGSEKLFF
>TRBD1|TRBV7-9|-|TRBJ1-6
TGTGCCAGCAGCCCCGGACAGGGTTTTTCACCCCTCCACTTT
CASSPGQGFSPLHF
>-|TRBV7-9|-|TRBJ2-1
TGTGCCAGCAGCCTCAGAACGGGAGTATACAATGAGCAGTTCTTC
CASSLRTGVYNEQFF
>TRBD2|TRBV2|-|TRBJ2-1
TGTGCCAGCCGATGGAACCGACTAGCGTCCAATGAGCAGTTCTTC
CASRWNRLASNEQFF
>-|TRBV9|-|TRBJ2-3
TGTGCCAGCGCCTTGTGGGACGGCGGCACAGATACGCAGTATTTT
CASALWDGGTDTQYF
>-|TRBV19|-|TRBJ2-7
TGTGCCAGTAGTGAACCCCGGGACTCTTACTACGAGCAGTACTTC
CASSEPRDSYYEQYF
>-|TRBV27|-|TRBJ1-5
TGTGCCAGCAGTTTAAGTTCATATAGCAATCAGCCCCAGCATTTT
CASSLSSYSNQPQHF
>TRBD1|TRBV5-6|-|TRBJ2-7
TGTGCCAGCTCTGAGGGACAGGGAATACACGAGCAGTACTTC
CASSEGQGIHEQYF
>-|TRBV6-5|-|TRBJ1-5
TGTGCCAGCACCGAGACTGTAAGCAATCAGCCCCAGCATTTT
CASTETVSNQPQHF
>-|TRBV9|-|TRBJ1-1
TGTGCCAGCAGCCCCTCGGGGAGGGGTGAAGCTTTCTTT
CASSPSGRGEAFF
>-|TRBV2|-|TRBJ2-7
TGTGCCAGCAGTGAAATTATGCGGCTGTACGAGCAGTACTTC
CASSEIMRLYEQYF
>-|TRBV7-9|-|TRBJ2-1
TGTGCCAGCACCCTAGGGGGGGGCCAGTTCAATGAGCAGTTCTTC
CASTLGGGQFNEQFF
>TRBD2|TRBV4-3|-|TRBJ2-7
TGCGCCAGCAGCCAAGATTGGACGAATCTAGCGGGAGCCTACGAGCAGTACTTC
CASSQDWTNLAGAYEQYF
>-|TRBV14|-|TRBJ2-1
TGTGCCAGCACCCCCTATGGACTAACTCGCTACAATGAGCAGTTCTTC
CASTPYGLTRYNEQFF
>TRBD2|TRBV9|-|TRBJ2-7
TGTGCCAGCAGCGTAGGGACTAGTTTAGGAGGCGAGCAGTACTTC
CASSVGTSLGGEQYF
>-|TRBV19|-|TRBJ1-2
TGTGCCAGTAGTATAGGGGATTTACCTTCCTATGGCTACACCTTC
CASSIGDLPSYGYTF
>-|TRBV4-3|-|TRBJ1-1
TGCGCCAGCAGCTTGGACCGCCTAATGAACACTGAAGCTTTCTTT
CASSLDRLMNTEAFF
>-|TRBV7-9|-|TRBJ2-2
TGTGCCGGACTCACCGGGGAGCTGTTTTTT
CAGLTGELFF
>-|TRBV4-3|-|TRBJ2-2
TGCGCCAGCAGCCAAGTTAGTCAGGGAACCGGGGAGCTGTTTTTT
CASSQVSQGTGELFF
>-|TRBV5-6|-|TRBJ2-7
TGTGCCAGCAGCTTGATCCAGGCCTACGAGCAGTACTTC
CASSLIQAYEQYF
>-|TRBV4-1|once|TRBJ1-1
TGCGCCAGCAGCCAAACCTCAGCAGGGCGAACTGAAGCTTTCTTT
CASSQTSAGRTEAFF
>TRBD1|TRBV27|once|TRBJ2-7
TGTGCCAGCAGCCTCCGCCCGACAGGGGCCCCCTACGAGCAGTACTTC
CASSLRPTGAPYEQYF
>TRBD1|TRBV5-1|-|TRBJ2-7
TGCGCCAGCAGCTTGGGGACAGGGAGCTACTCCTACGAGCAGTACTTC
CASSLGTGSYSYEQYF
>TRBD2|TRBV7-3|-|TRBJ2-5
TGTGCCAGCAGCGTGGCTAGCGGGAGGGAGGGAGAGACCCAGTACTTC
CASSVASGREGETQYF
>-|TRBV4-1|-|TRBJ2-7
TGCGCCAGCAGCCAAGGTCTTGACAAGCCCTACGAGCAGTACTTC
CASSQGLDKPYEQYF
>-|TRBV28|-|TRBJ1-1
TGTGCCAGCAGGCAACAGGGCGCTGGGAGCGCTGAGGCTTTCTTT
CASRQQGAGSAEAFF
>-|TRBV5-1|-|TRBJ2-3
TGCGCCAGCAGCTTATTTGCGGGAAGCACAGATACGCAGTATTTT
CASSLFAGSTDTQYF
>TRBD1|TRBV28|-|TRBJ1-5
TGTGCCAGCAGTTTCGCCCCGCCCCGGACAGGGAGGGATCAGCCCCAGCATTTT
CASSFAPPRTGRDQPQHF
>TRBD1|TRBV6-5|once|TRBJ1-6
TGTGCCAGCAGGGACAGGGGGAGAGGTTCACCCCTCCACTTT
CASRDRGRGSPLHF
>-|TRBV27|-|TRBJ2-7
TGTGCCAGCAAGGACAGAAGGGGTGTTTACGAGCAGTACTTC
CASKDRRGVYEQYF
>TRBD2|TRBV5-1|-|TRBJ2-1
TGCGCCAGCAGCTTGGCCAGCGGGAGGGCCGGGGATGAGCAGTTCTTC
CASSLASGRAGDEQFF
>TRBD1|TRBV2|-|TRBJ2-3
TGTGCCACAGAGGACAGGGATCTGATAGCCCTCGGCACAGATACGCAGTATTTT
CATEDRDLIALGTDTQYF
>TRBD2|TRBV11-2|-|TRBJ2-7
TGTGCCAGCAGCTTTTGGACTAGCGCAGCCTACGAGCAGTACTTC
CASSFWTSAAYEQYF
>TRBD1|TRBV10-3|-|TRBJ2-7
TGTGCCATCAGTGAGAGCCGGGACAGTTACTACGAGCAGTACTTC
CAISESRDSYYEQYF
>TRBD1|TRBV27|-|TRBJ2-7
TGTGCCAGCACTGGTAGGGGGCGGGTGGGATTCGTCAACGAGCAGTACTTC
CASTGRGRVGFVNEQYF
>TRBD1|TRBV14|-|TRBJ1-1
TGTGCCAGCAGCCCGACAGGGCTGGGTTTGAACACTGAAGCTTTCTTT
CASSPTGLGLNTEAFF
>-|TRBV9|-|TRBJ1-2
TGTGCCAGCAGCCGCCCGGCGGGGGGCGGCTATGGCTACACCTTC
CASSRPAGGGYGYTF
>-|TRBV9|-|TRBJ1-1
TGTGCCAGCAGCGACCCGCCTAGACCTGAAGCTTTCTTT
CASSDPPRPEAFF
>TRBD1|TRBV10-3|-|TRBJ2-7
TGTGCCATCAGCGTCTTTAAGGGACAGGACTCCTACGAGCAGTACTTC
CAISVFKGQDSYEQYF
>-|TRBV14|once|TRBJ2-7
TGTGCCAGCAGCCACCGCAGGGGGGGAAGGTACGAGCAGTACTTC
CASSHRRGGRYEQYF
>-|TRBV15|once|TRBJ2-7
TGTGCCACCAGCAGAGGCGTGACAGGGCGGGACTACGAGCAGTACTTC
CATSRGVTGRDYEQYF
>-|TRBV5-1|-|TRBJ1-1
TGCGCCAGCAGCATAGAGGGGGGCGGAAGGAACACTGAAGCTTTCTTT
CASSIEGGGRNTEAFF
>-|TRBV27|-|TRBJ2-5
TGTGCCAGCAGTCCTCGACAGGATACTCAAGAGACCCAGTACTTC
CASSPRQDTQETQYF
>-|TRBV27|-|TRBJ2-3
TGTGCCAGCACCAAGGGGCCCCGCACAGATACGCAGTATTTT
CASTKGPRTDTQYF
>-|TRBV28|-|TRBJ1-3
TGTGCCAGCACCCTCTCTCAGGGTTCCAACTCTGGAAACACCATATATTTT
CASTLSQGSNSGNTIYF
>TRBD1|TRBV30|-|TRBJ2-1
TGTGCCTGGAGTGTTTTTCGGGACAGGGAGTTCTTC
CAWSVFRDREFF
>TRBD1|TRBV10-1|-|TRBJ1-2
TGCGCCATCCCATCGGAACCGACAGGGGGCCCACCTTTTAACTATGGCTACACCTTC
CAIPSEPTGGPPFNYGYTF
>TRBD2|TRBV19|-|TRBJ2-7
TGTGCCAGTAGTATACCGGGACTAGCGGCTTACGAGCAGTACTTC
CASSIPGLAAYEQYF
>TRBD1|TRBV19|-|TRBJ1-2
TGTGCCAGTAGCATAAGGATGGGACAGGGGGCCGGGGATGGCTACACCTTC
CASSIRMGQGAGDGYTF
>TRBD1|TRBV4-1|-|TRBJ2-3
TGCGCCAGCAGCCAAGGGAACAGGGGATACACAGATACGCAGTATTTT
CASSQGNRGYTDTQYF
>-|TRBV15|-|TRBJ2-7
TGTGCCACCAGCAGTGGAGGGAGTGACGAGCAGTACTTC
CATSSGGSDEQYF
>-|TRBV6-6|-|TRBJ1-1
TGTGCCAGCAGTTACTCGACAGGGAACACTGAAGCTTTCTTT
CASSYSTGNTEAFF
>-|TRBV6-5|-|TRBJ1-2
TGTGCCAGCAGTTATGGCGGGTCTAACTATGGCTACACCTTC
CASSYGGSNYGYTF
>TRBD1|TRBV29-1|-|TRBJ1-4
TGCAGCGTCCCGACAGGGGTAGCTAATGAAAAACTGTTTTTT
CSVPTGVANEKLFF
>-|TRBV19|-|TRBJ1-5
TGTGCCAGTAGTATATTCAGGGCCCGTAGCAATCAGCCCCAGCATTTT
CASSIFRARSNQPQHF
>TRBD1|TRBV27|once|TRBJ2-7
TGTGCCAGCAGTTTAGGCCCGGGACAGGGTCTCCACGAGCAGTACTTC
CASSLGPGQGLHEQYF